This TCR beta chain was sequenced for a study of cytomegalovirus exposure and HLA in healthy donors. Primers: 60 Vbeta forward and 13 Jbeta reverse. Generated by immunoSEQ multiplex PCR, the TCRdb table keeps only in-frame clones and is missing some. The ten most abundant clones cover 3% to 4% of a sample with roughly 100,000 clones. Comment on this clone: Antigen specificity is unknown.

Deletions cut 5 bases from V and 11 bases from J, with 18 bases between. CDR3 length: 13 amino acids. From germline, CDR1 is SGHAT and CDR2 FQNNGV. Notes on the study in general: Most TCR beta V segments were productive about 87% or about 30% of the time in an earlier analysis. Later on, an analysis showed TCR association rates differing by HLA locus, with DRB1 the most and HLA-C the fewest.

The chain links TRBV11-2 to TRBJ1-2, with D tentatively TRBD1 (5 bases). The sequence was obtained from a woman younger than 45 in good health and CMV-seronegative. The sample comprised PBMCs. In DNA, the CDR3 is TGTGCCAGCAGCCCCGACCGGGGGACCACATACACCTTC. It is translated as CASSPDRGTTYTF.